Listed below are T cell receptor beta chains from one sample, sequenced in a study of blood T cells in healthy people across ages. Via MiXCR, TCRdb re-called the 5' RACE reads, giving one row per CDR3 protein. The data contain some 1.6 million distinct CDR3 sequences, roughly 32% of them seen just once; the ten biggest clones take up around 10%. The sequencing sample was made of blood. These receptors all stem from a woman between 25 and 40 years old in good health. CDR3s include the opening cysteine and the closing phenylalanine or tryptophan. The order of the fields is J gene, D gene, V gene, clone size, CDR3 DNA, CDR3 protein. A D gene is named only where the DNA matches it firmly. Expanded clones are given a class, and other clones once, few, many or no size at all.

TRBJ2-7 NA TRBV7-8 NA TGTGCCAGCAGCCCCGGCCGGGGGAGGCACTACGAGCAGTACTTC CASSPGRGRHYEQYF
TRBJ2-4 NA TRBV27 few TGTGCCAGCAGTTTATCGATCCTCCACATTCAGTACTTC CASSLSILHIQYF
TRBJ2-7 TRBD2 TRBV9 NA TGTGCCAGCAGCGTAGGGCCTAGCGGTACAGCCTACGAGCAGTACTTC CASSVGPSGTAYEQYF
TRBJ2-1 TRBD2 TRBV27 few TGTGCCAGCAAGAGTGGACTAGCGGGAGTCGAGCAGTTCTTC CASKSGLAGVEQFF
TRBJ1-2 NA TRBV29-1 once TGCAGCGGCGGTACTGTGGGATATGGCTACACCTTC CSGGTVGYGYTF
TRBJ2-3 TRBD2 TRBV4-1 few TGCGCCAGCAGCCACCGACTAGCGGTGCAGGGTACGCAGTATTTT CASSHRLAVQGTQYF
TRBJ2-1 NA TRBV6-5 many TGTGCCAGCAGTTACTCCTCCCGGGACCGCGTTCGGCAGTTCTTC CASSYSSRDRVRQFF
TRBJ2-2 NA TRBV6-1 NA TGTGCCAGCAGGACCGAAAGCACCGGGGAGCTGTTTTTT CASRTESTGELFF
TRBJ2-1 NA TRBV3-1 NA TGTGCCAGCAGCCAAGAGGGCCCTGAGCAGTTCTTC CASSQEGPEQFF
TRBJ2-7 TRBD1 TRBV2 NA TGTGCCATCAGTGAGCGATCACTTTTCCGGGACAGGCGACTGAAACCTTACGAGCAGTACTTC CAISERSLFRDRRLKPYEQYF
TRBJ2-5 NA TRBV5-1 NA TGCGCCAGCAGCTGGTCCCCTCCACAAGAGACCCAGTACTTC CASSWSPPQETQYF
TRBJ2-5 NA TRBV28 NA TGTGCCAGCAGTTTATGGTACAGGGATTCCCAAGAGACCCAGTACTTC CASSLWYRDSQETQYF
TRBJ1-1 NA TRBV27 NA TGTGCCAGCAGTTCAACAGTGAACACTGGAGCTTTCTTT CASSSTVNTGAFF
TRBJ1-1 NA TRBV5-4 NA TGTGCCAGCAAGGGGCCGGGGAACACTGAAGCTTTCTTT CASKGPGNTEAFF
TRBJ2-5 NA TRBV2 few TGTGCCAGCAGTGAGGAGGAAGAGACCCAGTACTTC CASSEEEETQYF
TRBJ1-1 NA TRBV27 NA TGTGCCAGCAGTTTTCAAGACCCCCTCTTGCGGGACACTGAAGCTTTCTTT CASSFQDPLLRDTEAFF
TRBJ2-1 NA TRBV7-9 NA TGTGCCAGCAGTTCCCAGCCAGTAGCGGACAATGAGCAGTTCTTC CASSSQPVADNEQFF
TRBJ2-7 TRBD2 TRBV7-2 NA TGTGCCAGCAGCTTAGTTGGGACTAGCGGGGACTACGAGCAGTACTTC CASSLVGTSGDYEQYF
TRBJ2-6 NA TRBV27 NA TGTGCCAGCAGTTTACAGGGCCTCCATGGGGCCAACGTCCTGACTTTC CASSLQGLHGANVLTF
TRBJ1-2 TRBD1 TRBV7-9 NA TGTGCCAGCAGCTCCAACCGGGCGGACAGGCCATCTAACTATGGCTACACCTTC CASSSNRADRPSNYGYTF
TRBJ2-5 NA TRBV6-6 NA TGTGCCAGCAGTTACCCGGGCGTCCCGACCCAGTACTTC CASSYPGVPTQYF
TRBJ2-5 NA TRBV6-5 NA TGTGCCAGCAGTTACCGGAACAGTAAAGAGACCCAGTACTTC CASSYRNSKETQYF
TRBJ1-2 NA TRBV20-1 many TGCAGTGCCAGGGTAGGGGGGGCGTATGGCTACACCTTC CSARVGGAYGYTF
TRBJ2-7 TRBD2 TRBV28 few TGTGCCAGCAGGACTGCTAGCGGTCCTTCCTACGAGCAGTACTTC CASRTASGPSYEQYF
TRBJ2-3 TRBD2 TRBV5-1 NA TGCGCCAGCAGCCAAGGAGCGGGGGTGGTGCCAGATACGCAGTATTTT CASSQGAGVVPDTQYF
TRBJ2-5 NA TRBV4-1 NA TGCGCCAGCAGCCAACCGGGACACCGGGGAGAAGAGACCCAGTACTTC CASSQPGHRGEETQYF
TRBJ1-2 NA TRBV28 NA TGTGCCAGCAGTTTAGGTACAGTTAGCGAGGTGGTCTATGGCTACACCTTC CASSLGTVSEVVYGYTF
TRBJ2-1 TRBD2 TRBV5-6 few TGTGCCAGCACCCTGCGGGGACTAGCCAGTTACAATGAGCAGTTCTTC CASTLRGLASYNEQFF
TRBJ1-4 NA TRBV6-5 NA TGTGCCAGCAGTTACTCAAACGGGAATGAAAAACTGTTTTTT CASSYSNGNEKLFF
TRBJ2-2 NA TRBV20-1 NA TGCAGTGCTAGATCCCCGGGACTCGGTAACACCGGGGAGCTGTTTTTT CSARSPGLGNTGELFF
TRBJ2-6 NA TRBV2 NA TGTGCCAGCACCCCACACAGCTCTGGGGCCGACGTCCTGACTTTC CASTPHSSGADVLTF
TRBJ2-5 NA TRBV20-1 NA TGCAGTGCTGGAGGCTCGGAGACCCAGTACTTC CSAGGSETQYF